The sequence of this TCR beta chain was determined in a study of cytomegalovirus exposure and HLA in healthy donors. Study-wide findings and caveats: A later analysis reported that several of the most significant clusters appeared to be linked to common viral pathogens, among them Epstein-Barr virus. TRBV6-2, TRBV6-3 and some other V segments were unresolvable in 87-base-pair reads. As immune exposure information, only CMV serostatus was available.

With respect to this clone: What it recognizes is unknown.

This CDR3 spans 15 amino acids. V gave up 0 bases and J gave up 6 bases; unmatched junction bases: 4. Germline V CDR1 and CDR2: MNHNY, SVGAGI (reference sequence). The study ran its PCR with 60 Vbeta and 13 Jbeta primers. Authors' analysis steps: Among the unique TCR beta chains that a later analysis counted, about 81 million in all, approximately 12 million were shared. Profiling relied on immunoSEQ multiplex PCR, and the TCRdb table lists in-frame clones only, not all of them. For V, J and clone size, that table is used; D and trimming come from the DNA. The repertoire table contains about 33,000 clones.

The clonotype comes from a middle-aged woman in good health and CMV-seropositive. V usage is TRBV6-6 and J usage is TRBJ2-7; 11 nucleotides align to TRBD1. Sequenced material: PBMCs. The CDR3 DNA is TGTGCCAGCAGTTACTCAGGGACAGGGGGGACCGAGCAGTACTTC. It encodes CASSYSGTGGTEQYF.